This TCR beta chain is from a study of cytomegalovirus exposure and HLA in healthy donors. The overall study: Some 180 million T cells yielded 90 million to 130 million unique TCR beta sequences in earlier analysis. The study's findings and limits: Sequencing artifact likely explains a cluster of highly shared sequence variants.

The junction had 2 bases not matched to a gene; V was cut back by 4 bases and J by 4 bases. Per germline, CDR1 MRHNA and CDR2 SNTAGT. This CDR3 has 14 amino acids. This clone was counted a single time. No antigen is known for it. The primer mix had 60 Vbeta and 13 Jbeta primers. Data came from immunoSEQ multiplex PCR; TCRdb stores just in-frame clones and leaves some out. There are 150,000 or so clones in the sample; 73% occur only once, and 1.6% lies in the top ten. This sequence originates from a woman aged 18 to 35 in good health and CMV-seronegative. The V and J genes are TRBV6-4 and TRBJ2-3; TRBD2 agrees at 10 bases. The sequenced sample was PBMCs. The CDR3 DNA reads TGTGCCAGCAGTGTAGCGGGGGGTTCAGATACGCAGTATTTT. Its protein is CASSVAGGSDTQYF.